This T cell receptor beta chain was recovered during a study of cytomegalovirus exposure and HLA in healthy donors. Study-wide context: Some 85 million unique TCRs from HLA-typed donors were held in an early data release. Whole-study results and caveats: TCR beta V- and J-gene trimming was later associated with a missense DCLRE1C variant. Researchers reported from a later analysis that most CMV-associated TCR beta chains appeared HLA-restricted.

Primers: 60 Vbeta forward and 13 Jbeta reverse. Clones were read by immunoSEQ multiplex PCR, and TCRdb kept only the in-frame ones, dropping some. This table lists more than 110,000 clones. As regards this clone: The antigen remains undetermined. The DNA is omitted, as the CDR3 cannot be located on it reliably, and the CDR3 follows TCRdb's listing.

The source of this sequence is a man aged 35 to 55 in good health and CMV-seronegative. The sequenced material came from PBMCs.

The CDR3 loop is CASSSSGHQLGNTIYF. This sequence joins TRBV27 and TRBJ1-3; the table names TRBD1, a call not compared with the DNA. The CDR3 sequence runs 16 residues, both termini included. CDR1 MNHEY and CDR2 SMNVEV come from the germline V gene (reference sequence).